The rows below give T cell receptor beta chains drawn from one sample of a study of cytomegalovirus exposure and HLA in healthy donors. Assay: immunoSEQ multiplex PCR; the TCRdb copy retains only in-frame clones and omits some. The table records about 130,000 clones, roughly 93% of them present only once. The sample taken for sequencing was PBMCs. The receptors here all came from a woman aged 18-29 years in good health and CMV-seronegative. Both conserved end residues are part of each CDR3. A D gene is named only where the DNA matches it firmly. Clone size appears in some rows only: once, few, many, or a class for an expanded clone.

once	NA	TRBJ2-1	TRBV28	TGTGCCAGCAGTTTCCTCTCGACAGGAGATTTTCCCAATGAGCAGTTCTTC	CASSFLSTGDFPNEQFF
NA	TRBD1	TRBJ2-7	TRBV5-1	TGCGCCAGCAGTACCGGGACAGGGGGCGGCGAGCAGTACTTC	CASSTGTGGGEQYF
NA	TRBD2	TRBJ2-7	TRBV7-8	TGTGCCAGCAGCTTAGAACTAATTAGCGGGCCCACCTACGAGCAGTACTTC	CASSLELISGPTYEQYF
NA	NA	TRBJ1-1	TRBV2	TGTGCCAGCAGTGTGGGGGGTCCGATGAACACTGAAGCTTTCTTT	CASSVGGPMNTEAFF
NA	TRBD2	TRBJ2-1	TRBV18	TGTGCCAGCTCATCCGTCGCGGTAGCGGGGGGGCCAGGCGGTGAGCAGTTCTTC	CASSSVAVAGGPGGEQFF
NA	TRBD1	TRBJ2-2	TRBV7-2	TGTGCCAGCAGCTTAGCCACAGGGGACACCGGGGAGCTGTTTTTT	CASSLATGDTGELFF
once	TRBD1	TRBJ1-5	TRBV27	TGTGCCAGCAGCTCGCGACAGGGGGGGGCCAATCAGCCCCAGCATTTT	CASSSRQGGANQPQHF
NA	TRBD1	TRBJ1-4	TRBV6-4	TGTGCCAGCAGTGACTCGGACAGGGTAGAAAAACTGTTTTTT	CASSDSDRVEKLFF
NA	NA	TRBJ1-5	TRBV28	TGTGCCAGCAGTGTCCCTTTACAGGGCCAAGAGCCCCAGCATTTT	CASSVPLQGQEPQHF
NA	NA	TRBJ2-2	TRBV19	TGTGCCAGTAGTCGGGCCTCAGTTAGGACAGTGACCGGGGAGCTGTTTTTT	CASSRASVRTVTGELFF
NA	NA	TRBJ2-2	TRBV5-4	TGTGCCAGCAGCCTCAGAGGTGGTTCCGGGGAGCTGTTTTTT	CASSLRGGSGELFF
NA	TRBD2	TRBJ2-2	TRBV12-5	TGTGCTAGTGGTTTTACTAGCGGGGGGCTTCAGAACACCGGGGAGCTGTTTTTT	CASGFTSGGLQNTGELFF
NA	NA	TRBJ2-3	TRBV6-6	TGTGCCAGCACCCAGACAGCCCTCAGGGATACGCAGTATTTT	CASTQTALRDTQYF
NA	NA	TRBJ2-5	TRBV6-1	TGTGCCAGCAGACAGGGGGGGACCCAAGAGACCCAGTACTTC	CASRQGGTQETQYF
NA	NA	TRBJ1-3	TRBV27	TGTGCCAGCAGGAACATTTATTCTGGAAACACCATATATTTT	CASRNIYSGNTIYF
few	TRBD1	TRBJ2-7	TRBV19	TGTGCCAGGAGGGACAGGAACTACGAGCAGTACTTC	CARRDRNYEQYF
NA	TRBD2	TRBJ2-1	TRBV4-1	TGCGCCAGCAGCCAAGGAGACGGGAGGCTCAATGAGCAGTTCTTC	CASSQGDGRLNEQFF
once	NA	TRBJ2-1	TRBV4-1	TGCGCCAGCAGCCAACTGATGGGGGGCAATGAGCAGTTCTTC	CASSQLMGGNEQFF
NA	TRBD1	TRBJ1-1	TRBV10-3	TGTGCCATCAGCGGACAGGGGCCGCGGGCGACTGAAGCTTTCTTT	CAISGQGPRATEAFF
NA	NA	TRBJ1-6	TRBV6-1	TGTGCCAGCAGTGATTTCGGGGTTAATACGATGTCACCCCTCCACTTT	CASSDFGVNTMSPLHF
once	TRBD1	TRBJ1-2	TRBV27	TGTGCCAGCAGTCCGACAGGGACCTTCTATGGCTACACCTTC	CASSPTGTFYGYTF
NA	NA	TRBJ2-1	TRBV7-9	TGTGCCAGCAGCCCCCCGGTCGCGGGGTACAATGAGCAGTTCTTC	CASSPPVAGYNEQFF
NA	NA	TRBJ2-7	TRBV9	TGTGCCAGCAGCGTAGTATCAAGAGCAGGGGCTTACGAGCAGTACTTC	CASSVVSRAGAYEQYF
NA	NA	TRBJ1-4	TRBV9	TGTGCCAGCAGCTCGACAGCAACTAATGAAAAACTGTTTTTT	CASSSTATNEKLFF
NA	TRBD2	TRBJ2-3	TRBV5-1	TGCGCCAGCAGCTTGGGACTAGCGGGGGGGGAAGATACGCAGTATTTT	CASSLGLAGGEDTQYF
NA	NA	TRBJ2-2	TRBV7-3	TGTGCCAGCAGCTTATCCGGGAGTAACACCGGGGAGCTGTTTTTT	CASSLSGSNTGELFF
NA	TRBD2	TRBJ2-3	TRBV18	TGTGCCAGCTCATCCCTAGCGGGGGAACTCACAGATACGCAGTATTTT	CASSSLAGELTDTQYF
NA	TRBD1	TRBJ1-2	TRBV28	TGTGCCAGCGATGGACAGGCCACTAACTATGGCTACACCTTC	CASDGQATNYGYTF
NA	NA	TRBJ2-7	TRBV28	TGTGCCAGCAGTTTTACGGAGTCCTACGAGCAGTACTTC	CASSFTESYEQYF
NA	NA	TRBJ1-2	TRBV28	TGTGCCAGCAGAACCGAGGCAGGGCCCCATGGCTACACCTTC	CASRTEAGPHGYTF
NA	TRBD1	TRBJ2-7	TRBV5-1	TGCGCCAGCAGCACCGGACAGGAGGCGGATCGGTACTTC	CASSTGQEADRYF
once	TRBD2	TRBJ2-7	TRBV27	TGTGCCAGCAAGCTAGCGGGGATTTCCCCCACCTCCTACGAGCAGTACTTC	CASKLAGISPTSYEQYF
NA	NA	TRBJ1-4	TRBV28	TGTGCCAGCAGCTCGGGGGGTGAAAAACTGTTTTTT	CASSSGGEKLFF
NA	TRBD2	TRBJ2-7	TRBV28	TGTGCCAGCAGCCCCCAGACTAGCGGGAGTATCGAGCAGTACTTC	CASSPQTSGSIEQYF
NA	NA	TRBJ2-1	TRBV10-3	TGTGCCATCAGTGGGGACATGTGGAATGAGCAGTTCTTC	CAISGDMWNEQFF
NA	TRBD1	TRBJ1-2	TRBV7-9	TGTGCCAGCAGCTCCAGCGCCGGGACAGCAAACTATGGCTACACCTTC	CASSSSAGTANYGYTF
NA	NA	TRBJ2-2	TRBV5-1	TGCGCCAGCAGCTTGGGGACTGCGAACACCGGGGAGCTGTTTTTT	CASSLGTANTGELFF
NA	TRBD1	TRBJ2-5	TRBV18	TGTGCCAGCTCAGTTACAGGGGCCGAGACCCAGTACTTC	CASSVTGAETQYF
NA	NA	TRBJ1-3	TRBV5-1	TGCGCCAGCAGCACAAACAGGGACAACTCTGGAAACACCATATATTTT	CASSTNRDNSGNTIYF
few	NA	TRBJ2-5	TRBV11-1	TGTGCCAGCAGCTTAACGGAGGCAGAGACCCAGTACTTC	CASSLTEAETQYF
NA	TRBD1	TRBJ2-6	TRBV6-1	TGTGCCAGCAGTGAGACAGGGGGCTATGGGGCCAACGTCCTGACTTTC	CASSETGGYGANVLTF
NA	NA	TRBJ2-6	TRBV2	TGTGCCAGCAGCTATACAGGGTCTGGGGCCAACGTCCTGACTTTC	CASSYTGSGANVLTF
NA	NA	TRBJ1-2	TRBV4-2	TGTGCCAGCAGCCAGACTCGCACAGGGAAGTACGATGGCTACACCTTC	CASSQTRTGKYDGYTF
NA	NA	TRBJ1-2	TRBV20-1	TGCAGTGCTAGTCGCAGCTATGGCTACACCTTC	CSASRSYGYTF
NA	TRBD1	TRBJ1-1	TRBV19	TGTGCCAGTAGTATAGCAGGGGGGAACACTGAAGCTTTCTTT	CASSIAGGNTEAFF
NA	TRBD1	TRBJ1-2	TRBV10-3	TGTGCCATCAGCCCGACAGGGGGGCCGGATGGCTACACCTTC	CAISPTGGPDGYTF
NA	TRBD1	TRBJ2-7	TRBV5-1	TGCGCCAGCAGCTCTCGGACAGGGGCCTTCTACGAGCAGTACTTC	CASSSRTGAFYEQYF
NA	NA	TRBJ2-3	TRBV7-3	TGTGCCAGCAGGAAAGGCGGGGAGGATACGCAGTATTTT	CASRKGGEDTQYF
NA	NA	TRBJ2-3	TRBV7-6	TGTGCCAGCAGCTTCGGTGTCCTCAAGGGGCGGGATACGCAGTATTTT	CASSFGVLKGRDTQYF
NA	TRBD1	TRBJ1-2	TRBV6-1	TGTGCCAGCAGTGCAGACAGGGGAGATGGCTACACCTTC	CASSADRGDGYTF
NA	TRBD1	TRBJ1-5	TRBV12-5	TGTGCTAGTGGTTTCCGGACAGGGAAGAATTATAGCAATCAGCCCCAGCATTTT	CASGFRTGKNYSNQPQHF
NA	TRBD1	TRBJ1-3	TRBV13	TGTGCCAGCAGCTCTGGACAGGCTGGAAACACCATATATTTT	CASSSGQAGNTIYF
NA	TRBD1	TRBJ1-2	TRBV2	TGTGCCAGCAGTGAGGGCCTGGGACAGGGAGATGGCTACACCTTC	CASSEGLGQGDGYTF
NA	NA	TRBJ1-3	TRBV6-6	TGTGCCAGCACCGACATACCTTGGGGAAACACCATATATTTT	CASTDIPWGNTIYF
NA	TRBD2	TRBJ2-4	TRBV30	TGTGCCTGGAGTCCGTGGACTAGCGGGGGGTCCAAAAACATTCAGTACTTC	CAWSPWTSGGSKNIQYF
NA	NA	TRBJ2-3	TRBV7-9	TGTGCCAGCAGCCTACATACGCAGTATTTT	CASSLHTQYF
NA	TRBD1	TRBJ1-2	TRBV7-9	TGTGCCAGCAGCCGCACGGACAGGGGCTATGGCTACACCTTC	CASSRTDRGYGYTF